Given below is one TCR beta chain in context. The antigen is unknown. The data originate from a study of beta chain features in type 1 diabetes. CDR1 SEHNR and CDR2 FQNEAQ come from the germline V gene (reference sequence). V was cut by 1 base and J by 4 bases, with 8 bases left in between. The CDR3 is 14 residues long. The study reverse transcribed the entire isolated RNA, so it sequenced expressed TCRB transcripts. Produced via immunoSEQ multiplex PCR; TCRdb's table is partial and in-frame only. This repertoire shows hundreds of thousands of clones, 15% to 20% found once; its top ten account for around 0.02%. General observations from the study: Comparison showed that naive, central memory and Treg TCRB repertoires appeared more similar among patients than among healthy donors. Highly expressing activated T cells could be over-counted with a cDNA template. VDJ junctions from patients with type 1 diabetes contained fewer insertions and more deletions. A possible short-template PCR bias applies equally to patients and controls.

V and J are TRBV7-9 and TRBJ1-5; D unclear. The source of this sequence is a woman aged 18 to 35 in good health. The sequenced material came from naive CD4+ T cells from blood. DNA of the CDR3: TGTGCCAGCAGCTTAGGGACGGCAAATCAGCCCCAGCATTTT. Its translation is CASSLGTANQPQHF. Based on the CDR3 plus reference TRBV7-9 and TRBJ1-5, the full variable domain is DTGVSQNPRHKITKRGQNVTFRCDPISEHNRLYWYRQTLGQGPEFLTYFQNEAQLEKSRLLSDRFSAERPKGSFSTLEIQRTEQGDSAMYLCASSLGTANQPQHFGDGTRLSIL.